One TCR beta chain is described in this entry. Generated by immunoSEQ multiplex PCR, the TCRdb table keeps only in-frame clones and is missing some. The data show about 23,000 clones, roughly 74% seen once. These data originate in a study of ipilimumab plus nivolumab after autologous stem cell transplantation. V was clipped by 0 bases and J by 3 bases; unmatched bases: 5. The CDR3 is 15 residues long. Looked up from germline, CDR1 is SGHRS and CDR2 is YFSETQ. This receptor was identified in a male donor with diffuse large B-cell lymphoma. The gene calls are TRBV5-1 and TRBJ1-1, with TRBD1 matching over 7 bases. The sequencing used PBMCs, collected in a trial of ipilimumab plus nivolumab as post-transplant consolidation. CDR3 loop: CASSLAAGGYTEAFF. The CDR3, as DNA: TGCGCCAGCAGCTTGGCGGCAGGGGGATACACTGAAGCTTTCTTT.